Given below is one TCR beta chain in context. At least ten counts were recorded for this clonotype. Its binding antigen is unknown. Per-nucleotide qualities are absent, and no much larger clonotype sits a single base away. The sample belongs to a study of T-cell memory formation after mild COVID-19 (dated by TCRdb to the early 2020s). Study-level background: Most TCR sequence clusters were specific to one of the two donors. Longitudinal TCRalpha and TCRbeta repertoire sequencing tracked T-cell clones expanding and contracting after mild COVID-19 in a couple of donors. The cohort comprised two young, previously healthy adult volunteers, one female and one male.

Ficoll-Paque density gradient centrifugation was the method used to isolate PBMCs. Sequencing relied on an Illumina NovaSeq 6000. cDNA libraries for TCRalpha and TCRbeta were prepared by 5'RACE using constant-segment primers, with sample barcodes and unique molecular identifiers added. RNA was extracted from every sample with Trizol reagent. The libraries were amplified in two PCR steps, and the second step added a second sample barcode and Illumina TruSeq adapters. Libraries were sequenced on an Illumina NovaSeq with 2 x 150 bp paired-end reads. In the paper's pipeline: The reads were demultiplexed and collapsed into UMI-guided consensus sequences using migec v1.2.7. Using mixcr v2.1.11, UMI consensuses were aligned to TRA and TRB V and J templates and then assembled into clonotypes. A clonotype was counted as expanded or contracted only if both edgeR and NoisET called the change significant, with noise models trained on biological replicates. For edgeR calls, a false discovery rate-adjusted p below 0.01 and a log2 fold-change threshold of 1 were applied. As an exploratory analysis of dynamics, max-normalized trajectories of the 1000 most abundant clonotypes were examined with PCA combined with hierarchical clustering. The CD4 or CD8 phenotype of responding clones was assigned using the separately sequenced CD4+ and CD8+ repertoires. The public reads were quality trimmed at Q25 with fastp and then assembled into clones with MiXCR by TCRdb, keeping productive beta chains. Identical CDR3 protein sequences are pooled into one entry, listed with their most common genes and DNA. The V and J calls were determined by TCRdb, not by the authors. The sample contains roughly 300,000 distinct CDR3 sequences, around 8% of them found a single time. The ten largest clones add up to roughly 23% of the sample.

The research as a whole found: Some responding clones were detected in pre-infection memory, which suggested that pre-existing cross-reactive memory T cells had joined the SARS-CoV-2 response. The second-wave clones that peaked on day 37 were not confirmed to be SARS-CoV-2 specific. Contracting CD4+ clones were located mainly in the CM and EM memory subsets, whereas CD8+ clones were found to be enriched in EMRA. The study covered only two mild cases, and larger cohorts including severe cases with pre-infection samples were considered necessary. Clones that contracted from day 15 to 85 showed balanced CD4/CD8 phenotypes, whereas a second wave of clones that expanded from day 15 to 37 leaned towards CD4+.

Material: PBMCs or a T cell subset sorted from them (not recorded which). This clonotype was obtained from a man between 18 and 35 years old who had mild COVID-19 (a few samples of this study predate the infection). The sample titles of this study are shuffled in the database, so cell type and time point are left out; the donor was told from shared clones.

The CDR3 protein: CASSAGQVPEQYF. The nucleotide sequence is TGCGCCAGCAGCGCCGGACAAGTCCCCGAGCAGTACTTC. The sequence is built from TRBV5-1 and TRBJ2-7; TRBD1 is a possible D gene, resting on 5 matching bases. CDR1 and CDR2 were assigned from the germline V gene as SGHRS and YFSETQ. V loses 4 bases, J loses 6 bases, and the germline ends lie 14 bases apart. Counted from cysteine to phenylalanine, this CDR3 has 13 amino acids. The kept DNA is CDR3 alone, 39 bases in frame from the first base.